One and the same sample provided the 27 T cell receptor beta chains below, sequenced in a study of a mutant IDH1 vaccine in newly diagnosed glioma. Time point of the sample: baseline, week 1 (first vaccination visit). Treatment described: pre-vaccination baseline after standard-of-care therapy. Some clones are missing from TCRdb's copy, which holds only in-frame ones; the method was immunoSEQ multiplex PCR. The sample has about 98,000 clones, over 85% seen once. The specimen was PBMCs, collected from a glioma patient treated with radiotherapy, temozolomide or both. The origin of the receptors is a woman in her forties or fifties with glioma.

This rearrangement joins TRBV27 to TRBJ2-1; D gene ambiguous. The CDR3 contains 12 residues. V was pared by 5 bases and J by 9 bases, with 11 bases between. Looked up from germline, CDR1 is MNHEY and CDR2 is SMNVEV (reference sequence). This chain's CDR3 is CASSQLGSEQFF. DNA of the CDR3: TGTGCCAGCAGTCAGCTAGGTTCTGAGCAGTTCTTC.

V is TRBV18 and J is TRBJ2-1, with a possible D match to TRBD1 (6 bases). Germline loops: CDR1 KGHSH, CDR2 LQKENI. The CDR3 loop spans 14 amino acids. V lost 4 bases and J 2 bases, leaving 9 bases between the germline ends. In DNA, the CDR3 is TGTGCCAGCTCACTGTCAGGGGCCTACAATGAGCAGTTCTTC. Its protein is CASSLSGAYNEQFF.

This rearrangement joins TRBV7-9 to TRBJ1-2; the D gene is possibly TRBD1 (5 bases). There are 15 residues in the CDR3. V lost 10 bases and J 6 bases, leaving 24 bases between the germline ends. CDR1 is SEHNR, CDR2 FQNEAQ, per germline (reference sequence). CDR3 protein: CATRPGRLFRDGYTF. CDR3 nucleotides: TGTGCCACCCGACCGGGCCGGCTATTCAGGGATGGCTACACCTTC.

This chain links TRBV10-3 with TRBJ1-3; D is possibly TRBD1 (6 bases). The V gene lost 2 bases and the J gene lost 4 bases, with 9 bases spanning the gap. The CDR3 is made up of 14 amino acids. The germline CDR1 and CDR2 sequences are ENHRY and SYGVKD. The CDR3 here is CAISETGPGNTIYF. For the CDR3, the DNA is TGTGCCATCAGTGAGACAGGGCCCGGAAACACCATATATTTT.

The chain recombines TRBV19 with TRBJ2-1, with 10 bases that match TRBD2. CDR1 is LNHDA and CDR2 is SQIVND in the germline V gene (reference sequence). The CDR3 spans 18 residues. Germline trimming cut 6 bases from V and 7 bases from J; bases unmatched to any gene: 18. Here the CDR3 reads CASSPSASIGLAVNEQFF. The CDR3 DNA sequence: TGTGCCAGTAGCCCATCGGCCTCAATAGGACTAGCGGTAAATGAGCAGTTCTTC.

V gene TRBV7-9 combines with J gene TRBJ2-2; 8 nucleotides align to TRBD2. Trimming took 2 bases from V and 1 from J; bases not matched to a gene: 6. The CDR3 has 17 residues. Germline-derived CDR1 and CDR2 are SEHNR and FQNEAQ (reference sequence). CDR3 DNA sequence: TGTGCCAGCAGCTTACCAGCGGGAGCCCTGAACACCGGGGAGCTGTTTTTT. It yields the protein CASSLPAGALNTGELFF.

Here the CDR3 DNA reads TGTGCCAGCAGCCCAGGGGGCAATCAGCCCCAGCATTTT. Its protein product is CASSPGGNQPQHF. The chain combines TRBV6-6 with TRBJ1-5; a weak D match, TRBD1 (6 bases). Trimming removed 6 bases from V and 2 bases from J, with 8 bases in between. In germline, CDR1 is MNHNY, CDR2 SVGAGI (reference sequence). CDR3 size: 13 residues.

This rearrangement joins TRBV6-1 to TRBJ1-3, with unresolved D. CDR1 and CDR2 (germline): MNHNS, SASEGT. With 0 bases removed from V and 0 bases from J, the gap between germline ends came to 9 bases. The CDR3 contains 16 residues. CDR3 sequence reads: CASSEALVASGNTIYF. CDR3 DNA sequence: TGTGCCAGCAGTGAAGCGCTAGTCGCCTCTGGAAACACCATATATTTT.

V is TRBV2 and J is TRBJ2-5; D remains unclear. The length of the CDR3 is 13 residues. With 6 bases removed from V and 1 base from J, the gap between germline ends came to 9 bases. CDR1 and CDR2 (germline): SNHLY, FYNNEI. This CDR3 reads CASRGGGQETQYF. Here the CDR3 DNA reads TGTGCCAGCAGGGGTGGCGGCCAAGAGACCCAGTACTTC.

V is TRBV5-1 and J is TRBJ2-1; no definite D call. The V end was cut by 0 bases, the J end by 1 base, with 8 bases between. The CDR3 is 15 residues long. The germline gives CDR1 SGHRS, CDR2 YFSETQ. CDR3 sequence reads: CASSLAVGSYNEQFF. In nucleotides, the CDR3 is TGCGCCAGCAGCTTGGCCGTAGGGTCCTACAATGAGCAGTTCTTC. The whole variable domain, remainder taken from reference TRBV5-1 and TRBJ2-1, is KAGVTQTPRYLIKTRGQQVTLSCSPISGHRSVSWYQQTPGQGLQFLFEYFSETQRNKGNFPGRFSGRQFSNSRSEMNVSTLELGDSALYLCASSLAVGSYNEQFFGPGTRLTVL.

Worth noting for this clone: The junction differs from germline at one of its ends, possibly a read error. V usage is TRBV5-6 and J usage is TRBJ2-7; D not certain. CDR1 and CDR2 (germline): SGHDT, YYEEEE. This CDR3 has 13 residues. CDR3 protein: CASSPRPSDEQYF. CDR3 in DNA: TGTGCCAGCAGTCCTCGCCCCTCCGACGAGCAGTACTTC. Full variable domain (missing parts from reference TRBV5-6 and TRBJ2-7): DAGVTQSPTHLIKTRGQQVTLRCSPKSGHDTVSWYQQALGQGPQFIFQYYEEEERQRGNFPDRFSGHQFPNYSSELNVNALLLGDSALYLCASSPRPSDEQYFGPGTRLTVT.

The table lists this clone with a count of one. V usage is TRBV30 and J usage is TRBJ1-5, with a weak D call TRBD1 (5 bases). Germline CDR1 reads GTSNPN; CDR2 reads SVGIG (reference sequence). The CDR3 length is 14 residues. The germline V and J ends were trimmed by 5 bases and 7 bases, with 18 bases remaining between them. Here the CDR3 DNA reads TGTGCCTGGGGTGAACTCTTTGGGGGACAGCCCCAGCATTTT. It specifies CAWGELFGGQPQHF.

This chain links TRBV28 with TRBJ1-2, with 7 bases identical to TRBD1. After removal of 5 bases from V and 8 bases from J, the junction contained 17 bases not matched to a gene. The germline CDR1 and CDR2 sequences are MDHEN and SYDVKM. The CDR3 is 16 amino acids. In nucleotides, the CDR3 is TGTGCCAGCAGTATACCGTCCAGGGGGGGACGAGGAGGCTACACCTTC. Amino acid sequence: CASSIPSRGGRGGYTF.

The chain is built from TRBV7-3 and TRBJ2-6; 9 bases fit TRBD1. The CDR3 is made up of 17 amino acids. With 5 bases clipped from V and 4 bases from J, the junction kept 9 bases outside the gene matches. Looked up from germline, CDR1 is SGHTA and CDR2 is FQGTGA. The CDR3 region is CASSRRTGVAGANVLTF. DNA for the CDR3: TGTGCCAGCAGCCGGAGGACAGGGGTTGCCGGGGCCAACGTCCTGACTTTC. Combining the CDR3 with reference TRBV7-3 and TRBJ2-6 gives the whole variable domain GAGVSQTPSNKVTEKGKYVELRCDPISGHTALYWYRQSLGQGPEFLIYFQGTGAADDSGLPNDRFFAVRPEGSVSTLKIQRTERGDSAVYLCASSRRTGVAGANVLTFGAGSRLTVL.

The CDR3 DNA follows: TGTGCCAGCAGCTTAGTGGACAGGGGATGGGAGACCCAGTACTTC. It specifies CASSLVDRGWETQYF. The chain has TRBV7-9 and TRBJ2-5, with 9 bases lining up with TRBD1. Germline values: CDR1 SEHNR, CDR2 FQNEAQ (reference sequence). Germline trimming cut 1 base from V and 5 bases from J; bases unmatched to any gene: 5. The CDR3 loop spans 15 amino acids.

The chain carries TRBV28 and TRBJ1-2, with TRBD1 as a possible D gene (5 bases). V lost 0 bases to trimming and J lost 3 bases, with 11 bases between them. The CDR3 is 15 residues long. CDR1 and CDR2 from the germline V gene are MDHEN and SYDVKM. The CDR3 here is CASSLWVGDDYGYTF. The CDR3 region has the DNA TGTGCCAGCAGTTTATGGGTAGGGGATGACTATGGCTACACCTTC.

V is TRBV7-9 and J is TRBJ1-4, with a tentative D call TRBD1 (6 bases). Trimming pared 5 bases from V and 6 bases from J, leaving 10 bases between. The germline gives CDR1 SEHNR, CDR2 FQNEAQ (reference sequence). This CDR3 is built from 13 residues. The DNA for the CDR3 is TGTGCCAGCAGCGATAGGGGGGATGAAAAACTGTTTTTT. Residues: CASSDRGDEKLFF.

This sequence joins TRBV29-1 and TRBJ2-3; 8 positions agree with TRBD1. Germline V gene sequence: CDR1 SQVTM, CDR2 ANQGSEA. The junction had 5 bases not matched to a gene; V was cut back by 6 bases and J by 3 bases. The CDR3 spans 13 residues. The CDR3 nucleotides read TGCAGCGTAGGACAGGGTCAGACAGATACGCAGTATTTT. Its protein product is CSVGQGQTDTQYF.

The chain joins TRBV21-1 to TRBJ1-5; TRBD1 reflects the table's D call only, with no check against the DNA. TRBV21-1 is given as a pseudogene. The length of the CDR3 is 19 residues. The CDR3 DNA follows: TGTGCCAGCAGCAAAGGGGGACAGAGGCCTTATTATAGCAATCAGCCCCAGCATTTT. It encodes CASSKGGQRPYYSNQPQHF.

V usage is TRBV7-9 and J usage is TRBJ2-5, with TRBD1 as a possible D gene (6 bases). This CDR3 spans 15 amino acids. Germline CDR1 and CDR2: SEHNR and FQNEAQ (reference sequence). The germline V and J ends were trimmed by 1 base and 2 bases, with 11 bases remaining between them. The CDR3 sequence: CASSLGDRLQETQYF. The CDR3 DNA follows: TGTGCCAGCAGCTTAGGCGACAGGTTACAAGAGACCCAGTACTTC.

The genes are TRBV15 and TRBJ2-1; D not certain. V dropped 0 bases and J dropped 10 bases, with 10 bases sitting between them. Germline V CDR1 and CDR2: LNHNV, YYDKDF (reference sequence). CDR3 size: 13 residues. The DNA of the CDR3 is TGTGCCACCAGCAGAGATTCAGCTCGGGAGCAGTTCTTC. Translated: CATSRDSAREQFF.

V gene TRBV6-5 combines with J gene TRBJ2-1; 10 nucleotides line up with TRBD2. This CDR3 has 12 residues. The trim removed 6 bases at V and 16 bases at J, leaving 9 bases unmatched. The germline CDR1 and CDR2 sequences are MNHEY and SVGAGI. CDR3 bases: TGTGCCAGCAGGGAAGCGGGAGGGCGCGTCTTCTTC. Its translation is CASREAGGRVFF.

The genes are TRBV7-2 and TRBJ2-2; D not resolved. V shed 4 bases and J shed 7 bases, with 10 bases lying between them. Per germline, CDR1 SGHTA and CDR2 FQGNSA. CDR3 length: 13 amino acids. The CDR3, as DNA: TGTGCCAGCAGCTCGACCCTAATCGGGGAGCTGTTTTTT. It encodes CASSSTLIGELFF. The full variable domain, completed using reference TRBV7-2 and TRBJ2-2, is GAGVSQSPSNKVTEKGKDVELRCDPISGHTALYWYRQSLGQGLEFLIYFQGNSAPDKSGLPSDRFSAERTGGSVSTLTIQRTQQEDSAVYLCASSSTLIGELFFGEGSRLTVL.

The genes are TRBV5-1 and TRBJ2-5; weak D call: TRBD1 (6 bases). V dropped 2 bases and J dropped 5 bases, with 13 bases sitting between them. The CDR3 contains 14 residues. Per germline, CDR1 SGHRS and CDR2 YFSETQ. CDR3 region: CASSLTGMGETQYF. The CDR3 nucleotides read TGCGCCAGCAGCTTAACAGGGATGGGGGAGACCCAGTACTTC.

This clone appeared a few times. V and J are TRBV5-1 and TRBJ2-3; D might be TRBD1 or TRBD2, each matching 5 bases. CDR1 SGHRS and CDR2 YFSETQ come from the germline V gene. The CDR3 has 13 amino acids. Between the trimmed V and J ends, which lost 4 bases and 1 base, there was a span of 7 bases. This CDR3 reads CASSVGGTDTQYF. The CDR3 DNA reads TGCGCCAGCAGCGTGGGGGGCACAGATACGCAGTATTTT.

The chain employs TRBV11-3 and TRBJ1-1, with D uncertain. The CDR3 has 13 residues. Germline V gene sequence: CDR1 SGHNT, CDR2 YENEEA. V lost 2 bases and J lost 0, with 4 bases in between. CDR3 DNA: TGTGCCAGCAGCTTATTCATGAACACTGAAGCTTTCTTT. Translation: CASSLFMNTEAFF.

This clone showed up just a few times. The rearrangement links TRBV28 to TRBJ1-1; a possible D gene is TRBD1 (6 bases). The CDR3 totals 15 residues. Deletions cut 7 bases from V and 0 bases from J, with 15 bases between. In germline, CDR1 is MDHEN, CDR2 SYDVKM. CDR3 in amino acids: CASNPSDRMNTEAFF. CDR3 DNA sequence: TGTGCCAGCAACCCGTCGGACAGAATGAACACTGAAGCTTTCTTT.